Below, 13 T cell receptor beta chains from the same sample are listed, as sequenced in a study of cytomegalovirus exposure and HLA in healthy donors. Profiled with immunoSEQ multiplex PCR; TCRdb holds only in-frame clones, not every one. The sample holds 95,000 to 150,000 clones, over 90% seen once. The specimen was PBMCs. The source of these receptors is a woman between 18 and 30 years old in good health and CMV-seronegative.

J is TRBJ2-1 and V is TRBV6-5; D is undetermined. Trimming removed 0 bases at V and 7 bases at J, with 4 bases between. Germline loops: CDR1 MNHEY, CDR2 SVGAGI. This CDR3 has 12 residues. The CDR3 is CASSYSRNEQFF. CDR3 nucleotides: TGTGCCAGCAGTTACTCGAGGAATGAGCAGTTCTTC.

This clone was seen a handful of times. V is TRBV2 and J is TRBJ2-1; 7 bases align to TRBD1. CDR3 length equals 14 residues. Per the germline V gene, CDR1 is SNHLY and CDR2 is FYNNEI. Trimming cost V 8 bases and J 9 bases; bases outside gene matches: 13. CDR3 amino acids: CASLGEGASAEQFF. The CDR3 coding sequence is TGTGCCAGCTTAGGAGAGGGGGCCTCAGCTGAGCAGTTCTTC. Variable domain in full (rest from reference TRBV2 and TRBJ2-1): EPEVTQTPSHQVTQMGQEVILRCVPISNHLYFYWYRQILGQKVEFLVSFYNNEISEKSEIFDDQFSVERPDGSNFTLKIRSTKLEDSAMYFCASLGEGASAEQFFGPGTRLTVL.

The chain joins TRBV5-4 to TRBJ1-2; a possible D gene is TRBD1 (5 bases). V gave up 1 base and J gave up 6 bases, with 16 bases separating them. The CDR3 consists of 15 residues. Germline lookup yields CDR1 SGHNT and CDR2 YYREEE (reference sequence). The CDR3 protein is CASSLTAGIEDGYTF. CDR3 in DNA: TGTGCCAGCAGCTTGACCGCAGGGATAGAGGATGGCTACACCTTC.

The chain employs TRBV28 and TRBJ1-1; D remains unclear. The germline V gene has CDR1 MDHEN and CDR2 SYDVKM. This CDR3 has 14 amino acids. The V end lost 6 bases, the J end lost 4 bases, and 15 bases lay between the germline ends. The CDR3 loop reads CASSRETRATEAFF. The CDR3, as DNA: TGTGCCAGCAGCCGGGAGACAAGAGCCACTGAAGCTTTCTTT.

This chain links TRBV4-2 with TRBJ2-5; possibly TRBD2 for D (7 bases). The CDR3 is 18 amino acids. Germline V lookup: CDR1 LGHNA, CDR2 YNFKEQ. V shed 0 bases and J shed 4 bases, with 21 bases lying between them. The CDR3 DNA reads as TGTGCCAGCAGCCAAGATCAATTTGGCGGGGGAGGGGGAGAGACCCAGTACTTC. Translation gives CASSQDQFGGGGGETQYF.

The chain joins TRBV27 to TRBJ2-1, with D perhaps TRBD2 (6 bases). Germline V CDR1 and CDR2: MNHEY, SMNVEV (reference sequence). The V end was cut by 3 bases, the J end by 11 bases, with 23 bases between. CDR3 length equals 16 residues. CDR3 coding DNA: TGTGCCAGCAGTTTCCTCCGGGAGTCCACGGATAGGAAGCAGTTCTTC. Amino acids: CASSFLRESTDRKQFF.

This chain joins TRBV4-1 and TRBJ1-2, with a possible D match to TRBD1 (6 bases). CDR1 is MGHRA and CDR2 is YSYEKL in the germline V gene. The ends were cut back, 2 bases at V and 7 bases at J, with 11 bases in the middle. CDR3 size: 13 residues. CDR3 amino acids: CASSQQGPTGYTF. CDR3 nucleotides: TGCGCCAGCAGCCAACAGGGGCCCACTGGCTACACCTTC.

This clone was observed a single time. The V and J genes are TRBV6-1 and TRBJ2-1, with D possibly matching TRBD1 (6 bases). The CDR3 runs to 13 residues. With 7 bases removed from V and 8 bases from J, the gap between germline ends came to 15 bases. Germline-derived CDR1 and CDR2 are MNHNS and SASEGT. The CDR3 sequence: CASKLSGVDEQFF. The DNA for the CDR3 is TGTGCCAGCAAGTTGTCAGGGGTCGATGAGCAGTTCTTC.

This chain uses TRBV5-1 with TRBJ2-7; 9 bases fit TRBD2. The germline V gene has CDR1 SGHRS and CDR2 YFSETQ. This CDR3 region has 17 residues. V was clipped by 1 base and J by 4 bases; unmatched bases: 12. This CDR3 reads CASSLKLASGNTYEQYF. The CDR3 region has the DNA TGCGCCAGCAGCTTGAAGTTGGCTAGCGGGAACACTTACGAGCAGTACTTC.

CDR3 loop: CASSLLGAEQETQYF. The CDR3 nucleotides read TGTGCCAGCAGCTTACTTGGGGCGGAACAAGAGACCCAGTACTTC. This chain uses TRBV7-9 with TRBJ2-5; D is possibly TRBD1 (5 bases). V lost 2 bases to trimming and J lost 2 bases, with 12 bases between them. CDR1 and CDR2 (germline): SEHNR, FQNEAQ (reference sequence). CDR3 size: 15 residues.

The chain links TRBV5-1 to TRBJ1-1; D is unresolved. Germline CDR1 SGHRS, CDR2 YFSETQ. The CDR3 has 13 amino acids. Trimming took off 4 bases at V and 10 bases at J, with 17 bases between the two ends. The CDR3 bases are TGCGCCAGCAGCCTTGGCGAGGGAGGAGGAGCTTTCTTT. Its protein is CASSLGEGGGAFF. The full variable domain, completed using reference TRBV5-1 and TRBJ1-1, is KAGVTQTPRYLIKTRGQQVTLSCSPISGHRSVSWYQQTPGQGLQFLFEYFSETQRNKGNFPGRFSGRQFSNSRSEMNVSTLELGDSALYLCASSLGEGGGAFFGQGTRLTVV.

This chain links TRBV7-9 with TRBJ1-4; 9 bases are a match to TRBD1. The length of the CDR3 is 13 residues. Trimming cost V 9 bases and J 8 bases; bases outside gene matches: 7. Per the germline V gene, CDR1 is SEHNR and CDR2 is FQNEAQ (reference sequence). This CDR3 reads CASMDRGGEKLFF. CDR3 nucleotides: TGTGCCAGTATGGACAGGGGAGGCGAAAAACTGTTTTTT.

The chain uses TRBV5-4 and TRBJ2-5, with D possibly TRBD1 on 5 matching bases. The germline CDR1 and CDR2 sequences are SGHNT and YYREEE (reference sequence). V lost 0 bases, J lost 1 base, and 16 bases lay in between. The CDR3 has 17 amino acids. The CDR3 protein is CASSLGQGLTLQETQYF. Written as DNA, the CDR3 is TGTGCCAGCAGCTTGGGGCAGGGTCTCACCCTCCAAGAGACCCAGTACTTC.